Given below is one T cell receptor beta chain in context. Its antigen is undetermined. V lost 4 bases to trimming and J lost 0 bases, with 7 bases between them. Germline CDR1 reads MNHNS; CDR2 reads SASEGT. The CDR3 extends over 14 amino acids. Produced via immunoSEQ multiplex PCR; TCRdb's table is partial and in-frame only. The profile shows 2 million to 3 million clones, just over 90% of them singletons. This sample stems from a study of shared clonotypes between healthy human individuals. Each of the donors was a healthy adult who was HIV-negative and had not had a recent acute infection or vaccination. CD4+ cell separation produced CD45RA+ naive and CD45RA-negative memory subsets. Findings and limits, study-wide: Clonotype sharing among donors was expected to depend on sequencing depth. Relative to memory subsets, naive subsets generally showed larger estimated richness.

Specimen: naive CD4+ T cells sorted from blood. The subset denotes: CD45RA+ positively selected. V gene TRBV6-1 combines with J gene TRBJ1-5; D is unresolved. The clonotype comes from a man aged 18 to 29 in good health. CDR3 in amino acids: CASSAGPSNQPQHF. CDR3 in DNA: TGTGCCAGCAGTGCGGGCCCTAGCAATCAGCCCCAGCATTTT.